The sequence of this TCR beta chain was determined in a study of human T cells and chemical hapten exposure (dated by TCRdb to about 2021). Study-level background: For sensitization, 2% DPC in acetone was applied to a roughly 2 cm by roughly 2 cm area of upper inner arm skin. Patients additionally received weekly therapeutic DPC doses to the scalp throughout the approximately 25-week study period. Patch testing on the upper back used Finn chambers containing 0.01% DPC, with scoring done after 6 days according to International Contact Dermatitis Research Group standards. Most of the patients in the cohort were female, and the cohort covered alopecia areata with under or over 50% scalp involvement, alopecia totalis and alopecia universalis. Libraries were combined into a pool for sequencing, and differences in TCR yield between samples came mainly from small differences in library volumes within the pool. This study followed changes in the peripheral blood TCR repertoire in vivo during primary and secondary sensitization of alopecia patients to the hapten diphenylcyclopropenone (DPC). Blood was sampled from patients pre-sensitization (week 0) and at 2, 6 and about 24 weeks after DPC sensitization. Blood for TCR sequencing was provided by twenty-nine alopecia patients at one to four time points (pre-sensitization, 2, 6 and 24 weeks). Findings and caveats that apply to the study as a whole: DPC sensitization did not change how many TCRs were above 1 in 1000 frequency, and no evidence was found of alterations in global repertoire structure. Compared with pre-sensitization or healthy control sets, expanded TCRs formed significantly more large CDR3 similarity clusters, which is consistent with antigen-driven responses. All patients had alopecia, a presumed autoimmune disease, so their immune response might differ from that of healthy individuals. Repeated subsampling changed both the strength of the expansion versus patch-test correlation and the threshold at which the correlation became significant. Patch test score was positively correlated with the number of PT1 expanded TCRs, with significance at thresholds 8, 16 and 32 but not at 4.

To prepare the library, RACE was applied. TCRdb shows the sequencer as NextSeq 500. During library preparation, unique molecular identifiers were attached to individual cDNA molecules so that TCRs could be counted in a quantitative, reproducible way. For every blood RNA sample, sequencing covered both the TCR alpha and TCR beta chains. The authors' analysis ran thus. The median number of TCRs per sample was around 100,000, ranging from 23,224 to 690,600. The Decombinator software suite was used to annotate V, J and CDR3 in the TCR reads. For PS versus PT1 abundance plots, all samples were subsampled to the same number of TCRs (28,000). Expanded TCRs were defined as absent before sensitization and observed at least eight times at the 2-week time point. The public reads were reprocessed in TCRdb via fastp at Q25 and MiXCR, keeping in-frame beta chains. CDR3 protein sequences are deduplicated, and each keeps its most common genes and DNA. These V and J calls originate from TCRdb's pipeline instead of the authors' own analysis. This sample lists around 260,000 distinct CDR3 sequences; roughly 8.9% were detected once. The ten largest clonotypes hold over 2% of the sample.

This clonotype was detected a few times. Its antigen has not been determined. The sample holds no much larger clone one base away, and base qualities are not on file. According to the germline V gene, CDR1 reads SGHTA and CDR2 reads FQGNSA. The junction shows trimming of 2 bases on V and 4 bases on J, and the gene matches do not reach 7 bases of it. The CDR3, cysteine through phenylalanine, is 15 amino acids long. The entry retains the CDR3 DNA only, 45 bases that are in frame from base 1. The time point label, read with the paper, signifies: pre-sensitization, week 0. This sample's treatment or condition label indicates: therapeutic diphenylcyclopropenone sensitization with weekly scalp DPC. At every patch-test visit, the blood draw took place before the patch test was put on. Patients were considered eligible if aged 18 to 70, diagnosed with alopecia and deemed suitable for DPC therapy, and patients were excluded if pregnant. Total RNA was isolated from unfractionated whole blood collected in Tempus Blood RNA tubes.

The sequencing here drew on whole blood, taken in connection with sensitization to the hapten diphenylcyclopropenone (DPC). This receptor was identified in a woman between 40 and 50 years old with alopecia areata. Some clones in this sample may be carry-over from other donors' samples. In this chain, TRBV7-2 is recombined with TRBJ1-1; 7 central bases correspond to TRBD1. The sequenced DNA: TGTGCCAGCAGCTTAAGTAGGGGGCCGGGCACTGAAGCTTTCTTT. Its protein reads: CASSLSRGPGTEAFF.